This TCR beta chain originates from a study of spatial heterogeneity in lung cancer. General study results and limits: In blood, ubiquitous expanded tumor TCRs appeared more at resection than follow-up.

By sample fraction, this clonotype is medium-sized. Antigen specificity is unknown. Sample time point: sample taken at primary tumor resection. The donor population consisted of 72 patients with untreated, early-stage non-small cell lung cancer. The authors sequenced whole RNA from tumor, nontumor lung or frozen PBMC without sorting. Each CDR3 protein gets one entry after TCRdb re-called the 5' RACE reads with MiXCR. This table holds about 23,000 distinct CDR3 sequences, around 4.7% found once. Material: PBMCs, obtained at surgery. The receptor was derived from a male donor with early-stage non-small cell lung cancer.

The CDR3 nucleotides read TGTGCCAGCAGTTACTCCGGTGTGACAGGGACGGATTCACCCCTCCACTTT. Translating it yields CASSYSGVTGTDSPLHF. This chain uses TRBV6-5 with TRBJ1-6; 7 bases are a match to TRBD1. V lost 0 bases to trimming and J lost 8 bases; unmatched junction nucleotides: 10. Germline lookup yields CDR1 MNHEY and CDR2 SVGAGI. The CDR3 consists of 17 residues.